This entry features one T cell receptor beta chain sequence. The source of the sample is a study of T cell responses to AZD1222 COVID-19 vaccine. Study background: It was second doses at about 4 or about 12 weeks that were pooled.

Germline CDR1 reads SGHTA; CDR2 reads FQGTGA. The CDR3 is 13 amino acids. Trimming removed 5 bases from V and 3 bases from J, with 10 bases in between. The table came from immunoSEQ multiplex PCR; TCRdb's copy has only in-frame clones and leaves some out. The data hold 100,000 to 150,000 clones, with approximately 88% observed a single time. This sequence originates from an adult in good health. This specimen was peripheral blood, taken on day 0 of AZD1222 vaccination. J is TRBJ1-1 and V is TRBV7-3; a possible D gene is TRBD1 (6 bases). CDR3 sequence (DNA): TGTGCCAGCAGCGTACAGGGAGACACTGAAGCTTTCTTT. As protein: CASSVQGDTEAFF.